This T cell receptor (beta chain) comes out of a study of T cells expressing NK-cell markers. TCRdb derives one entry per CDR3 protein from the 5' RACE reads, leaving out DNA. This sample's clone table lists some 450,000 distinct CDR3 sequences. The CDR3 length is 14 residues. Germline lookup yields CDR1 SEHNR and CDR2 FQNEAQ (reference sequence). The receptor's source is a woman aged 18-70 years in good health. This chain links TRBV7-9 with TRBJ2-1. The sequenced material came from blood T cells: a sorted CD56 or NKG2C T cell subset, CD4+ or CD8+ T cells, or bulk PBMC T cells (not recorded which). The CDR3 is CASSHYRSYNEQFF. Looking up the rest from reference TRBV7-9 and TRBJ2-1 gives the full variable domain: DTGVSQNPRHKITKRGQNVTFRCDPISEHNRLYWYRQTLGQGPEFLTYFQNEAQLEKSRLLSDRFSAERPKGSFSTLEIQRTEQGDSAMYLCASSHYRSYNEQFFGPGTRLTVL.